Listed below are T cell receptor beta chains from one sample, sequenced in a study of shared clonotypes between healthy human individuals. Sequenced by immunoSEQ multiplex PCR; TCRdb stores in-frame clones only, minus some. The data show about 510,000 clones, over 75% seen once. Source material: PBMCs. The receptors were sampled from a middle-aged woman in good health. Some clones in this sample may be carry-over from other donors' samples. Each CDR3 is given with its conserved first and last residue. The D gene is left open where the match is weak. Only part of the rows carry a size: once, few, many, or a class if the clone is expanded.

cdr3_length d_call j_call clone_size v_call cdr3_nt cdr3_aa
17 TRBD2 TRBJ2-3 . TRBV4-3 TGCGCCAGCAGCCAAGATCCCGGGGGGAGGGCCGGTGATACGCAGTATTTT CASSQDPGGRAGDTQYF
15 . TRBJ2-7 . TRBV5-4 TGTGCCAGCAGACCGTTTTCGGACGTGGCCTACGAGCAGTACTTC CASRPFSDVAYEQYF
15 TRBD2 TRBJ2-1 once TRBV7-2 TGTGCCAGCAGCTCCGGACTAGCGGGAAGCGTGAGCTCGTTCTTC CASSSGLAGSVSSFF
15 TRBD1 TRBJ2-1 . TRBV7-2 TGTGCCAGCAGCCGTGACGGGACAGGGTTGAATGAGCAGTTCTTC CASSRDGTGLNEQFF
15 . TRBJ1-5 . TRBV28 TGTGCCAGCAGTTTCCTACAGGGAGAATTTCAGCCCCAGCATTTT CASSFLQGEFQPQHF
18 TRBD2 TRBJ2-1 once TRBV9 TGTGCCAGCAGCGCCGGGACTAGCGGGGACCCCTCCTACAATGAGCAGTTCTTC CASSAGTSGDPSYNEQFF
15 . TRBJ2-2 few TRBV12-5 TGTGCTAGTGGTTTGGTACTCGGTGGGGTAGCTGAGCTGTTTTTT CASGLVLGGVAELFF
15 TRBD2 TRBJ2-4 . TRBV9 TGTGCCAGCAGCGTAGGCCTAGCGGGCGAAAACATTCAGTACTTC CASSVGLAGENIQYF
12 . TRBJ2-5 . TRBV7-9 TGTGCCAGCAGCGTCCTTGGTGAGACCCAGTACTTC CASSVLGETQYF
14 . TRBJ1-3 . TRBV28 TGTGCCAGCAGTAATACAGGGCTGGGAAACACCATATATTTT CASSNTGLGNTIYF
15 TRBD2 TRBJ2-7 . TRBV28 TGTGCCAGCAGTTTATTCACTAGCGGGAGCTACGAGCAGTACTTC CASSLFTSGSYEQYF
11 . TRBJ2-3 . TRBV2 TGTGCCAGCAGTACGGAGGGACCGCAGTATTTT CASSTEGPQYF